What follows are 22 T cell receptor beta chains derived from one specimen sequenced in a study of cytomegalovirus exposure and HLA in healthy donors. With 60 Vbeta and 13 Jbeta primers, the PCR was carried out. Here immunoSEQ multiplex PCR was the method, and the copy in TCRdb shows in-frame clones only, minus some. The sample holds roughly 150,000 clones, roughly 80% seen once. Specimen: PBMCs. The receptors come from a girl aged 2-10 years in good health and CMV-seropositive.

The chain has TRBV27 and TRBJ2-7, with a tentative D call TRBD2 (5 bases). The V end was cut by 9 bases, the J end by 3 bases, with 15 bases between. The CDR3 covers 13 residues. Germline V CDR1 and CDR2: MNHEY, SMNVEV (reference sequence). The CDR3 bases are TGTGCCAGTCGGATCGGGGAGCTCTACGAGCAGTACTTC. It encodes CASRIGELYEQYF.

This clone was seen only once. The DNA for the CDR3 is TGTGCCAGCAGTTTAGGTCAGGGGAATGAGCAGTTCTTC. Amino acids: CASSLGQGNEQFF. The chain carries TRBV27 and TRBJ2-1; TRBD1 might be the D (6 bases). With 2 bases removed from V and 7 bases from J, the gap between germline ends came to 9 bases. Per germline, CDR1 MNHEY and CDR2 SMNVEV (reference sequence). This CDR3 is 13 amino acids long.

This clone was seen a handful of times. The J gene is TRBJ1-1, the V gene TRBV5-1; 7 bases line up with TRBD1. This CDR3 is 16 amino acids long. J was trimmed by 1 base and V by 2 bases; bases with no gene match: 8. CDR1 is SGHRS, CDR2 YFSETQ, per germline. CDR3 coding DNA: TGCGCCAGCAGCTTACCTCAGACAGGGTCGAACACTGAAGCTTTCTTT. This encodes CASSLPQTGSNTEAFF.

The rearrangement links TRBV5-6 to TRBJ2-2; 8 bases align to TRBD2. Germline-derived CDR1 and CDR2 are SGHDT and YYEEEE. The length of the CDR3 is 17 residues. Trimming took 5 bases from V and 6 from J; bases not matched to a gene: 15. CDR3 DNA: TGTGCCAGCAGTAATGTCGGGAGGGCCATAGGGGCCGGGGAGCTGTTTTTT. Translation gives CASSNVGRAIGAGELFF.

The DNA of the CDR3 is TGCAGCGTTGAAGATCGAGGAAAGGCGGGAGGGTTCGGTGAGCAGTTCTTC. Its translation is CSVEDRGKAGGFGEQFF. The chain joins TRBV29-1 to TRBJ2-1, with 9 bases identical to TRBD2. The CDR3 is 17 residues long. The V gene end was trimmed by 0 bases and the J gene end by 9 bases; junction bases not matched to a gene: 15. From germline, CDR1 is SQVTM and CDR2 ANQGSEA.

On this clone itself: Other DNA sequences from this sample encode an identical CDR3 as well. V usage is TRBV5-8 and J usage is TRBJ2-1; 8 nucleotides line up with TRBD2. Trimming cost V 1 base and J 7 bases; bases outside gene matches: 13. The CDR3 is made up of 17 amino acids. The germline gives CDR1 SGHTS, CDR2 YDEGEE. The CDR3 region is CASSLSWREVSYNEQFF. The DNA for the CDR3 is TGTGCCAGCAGCTTGAGCTGGCGGGAGGTCTCGTATAATGAGCAGTTCTTC. The full variable domain, its missing parts supplied by reference TRBV5-8 and TRBJ2-1, is EAGVTQSPTHLIKTRGQQATLRCSPISGHTSVYWYQQALGLGLQFLLWYDEGEERNRGNFPPRFSGRQFPNYSSELNVNALELEDSALYLCASSLSWREVSYNEQFFGPGTRLTVL.

This rearrangement joins TRBV6-5 to TRBJ2-7, with 10 bases aligning to TRBD1. CDR3 size: 15 residues. V trimming: 6 bases; J trimming: 7 bases; junction bases outside the gene matches: 12. Germline assignment: CDR1 MNHEY and CDR2 SVGAGI. CDR3 region: CASSRKPGQGREQYF. CDR3 coding DNA: TGTGCCAGCAGCCGAAAACCGGGACAGGGGAGGGAGCAGTACTTC.

In this sample, this clone turned up once. The rearrangement joins TRBV5-4 to TRBJ2-3, with D hard to call. With 4 bases removed from V and 2 bases from J, the gap between germline ends came to 5 bases. Germline CDR1 SGHNT, CDR2 YYREEE (reference sequence). CDR3 length: 12 amino acids. CDR3 region: CASSPFTDTQYF. CDR3 DNA sequence: TGTGCCAGCAGCCCTTTCACAGATACGCAGTATTTT.

The V call is TRBV7-8, the J call TRBJ1-5; TRBD1 is a possible D gene (5 bases). Germline CDR1 and CDR2: SGHVS and FQNEAQ. V shed 7 bases and J shed 0 bases, with 10 bases lying between them. CDR3 size: 14 residues. CDR3 DNA: TGTGCCAGCACCCGGGGGGATAGCAATCAGCCCCAGCATTTT. Amino acids: CASTRGDSNQPQHF.

This sequence joins TRBV18 and TRBJ2-1, with 7 bases that match TRBD1. Germline CDR1 and CDR2: KGHSH and LQKENI. CDR3 length equals 15 residues. With 2 bases clipped from V and 8 bases from J, the junction kept 9 bases outside the gene matches. The CDR3 loop reads CASSPLQGMTDEQFF. CDR3 sequence (DNA): TGTGCCAGCTCACCATTACAGGGGATGACGGATGAGCAGTTCTTC.

The chain joins TRBV4-1 to TRBJ2-1; D ambiguous. The CDR3 length is 17 residues. Trimming removed 0 bases at V and 5 bases at J, with 17 bases between. Per the germline V gene, CDR1 is MGHRA and CDR2 is YSYEKL. The CDR3 DNA reads as TGCGCCAGCAGCCAAGATTATTGGCTTTCCCTCGACAATGAGCAGTTCTTC. Its protein product is CASSQDYWLSLDNEQFF.

This clone appeared once. V and J are TRBV19 and TRBJ1-2; TRBD1 is a possible D gene (5 bases). From germline, CDR1 is LNHDA and CDR2 SQIVND (reference sequence). The CDR3 spans 14 residues. With 6 bases removed from V and 3 bases from J, the gap between germline ends came to 14 bases. The CDR3 here is CASSRSREDYGYTF. CDR3 in DNA: TGTGCCAGTAGCCGCTCCAGGGAGGACTATGGCTACACCTTC.

This sequence joins TRBV29-1 and TRBJ1-2; 8 bases fit TRBD1. The CDR3 contains 13 residues. V dropped 8 bases and J dropped 4; count of bases not matched to a gene: 9. Germline CDR1 SQVTM, CDR2 ANQGSEA. The CDR3 coding sequence is TGCAGCTCCGGGGGGCAGGGGGCCTATGGCTACACCTTC. Residues: CSSGGQGAYGYTF.

This chain connects TRBV5-1 to TRBJ2-1, with 7 bases fitting TRBD2. V lost 5 bases to trimming and J lost 7 bases; unmatched junction nucleotides: 12. The length of the CDR3 is 15 residues. Germline-derived CDR1 and CDR2 are SGHRS and YFSETQ. The CDR3 loop is CASRMGGLGRNEQFF. Written as DNA, the CDR3 is TGCGCCAGCAGGATGGGTGGACTAGGTCGGAATGAGCAGTTCTTC. Variable domain in full (rest from reference TRBV5-1 and TRBJ2-1): KAGVTQTPRYLIKTRGQQVTLSCSPISGHRSVSWYQQTPGQGLQFLFEYFSETQRNKGNFPGRFSGRQFSNSRSEMNVSTLELGDSALYLCASRMGGLGRNEQFFGPGTRLTVL.

The chain has TRBV7-9 and TRBJ1-1; no definite D call. The CDR3 spans 15 residues. Deletions cut 5 bases from V and 2 bases from J, with 15 bases between. The V gene's germline CDR1 is SEHNR and CDR2 FQNEAQ (reference sequence). The CDR3: CASSESSTPNTEAFF. The CDR3 DNA is TGTGCCAGCAGCGAAAGTAGTACGCCTAACACTGAAGCTTTCTTT.

CDR3 DNA: TGCGCCAGCAGCTTGGCCTGGACTAGCGGGAGTTTCCTCACAGATACGCAGTATTTT. Translation gives CASSLAWTSGSFLTDTQYF. The genes are TRBV5-1 and TRBJ2-3, with 13 bases aligning to TRBD2. In germline, CDR1 is SGHRS, CDR2 YFSETQ. V dropped 0 bases and J dropped 2; count of bases not matched to a gene: 9. This CDR3 has 19 amino acids. The full variable domain, completed using reference TRBV5-1 and TRBJ2-3, is KAGVTQTPRYLIKTRGQQVTLSCSPISGHRSVSWYQQTPGQGLQFLFEYFSETQRNKGNFPGRFSGRQFSNSRSEMNVSTLELGDSALYLCASSLAWTSGSFLTDTQYFGPGTRLTVL.

This chain joins TRBV29-1 and TRBJ2-1; 9 bases align to TRBD2. V was pared by 0 bases and J by 4 bases, with 13 bases of the junction left unmatched. CDR3 length: 18 amino acids. CDR1 SQVTM and CDR2 ANQGSEA come from the germline V gene. CDR3 in amino acids: CSVEETGTSWEPYNEQFF. The CDR3 DNA reads as TGCAGCGTTGAAGAGACCGGGACTAGCTGGGAGCCTTACAATGAGCAGTTCTTC.

This chain connects TRBV5-4 to TRBJ1-2; 10 nucleotides match TRBD1. The length of the CDR3 is 14 residues. V was pared by 4 bases and J by 7 bases, with 7 bases of the junction left unmatched. Germline CDR1 SGHNT, CDR2 YYREEE (reference sequence). The CDR3 here is CASSTLTGGRGYTF. CDR3 DNA sequence: TGTGCCAGCAGCACACTGACAGGGGGCCGTGGCTACACCTTC.

The chain carries TRBV6-5 and TRBJ2-5, with TRBD1 as a possible D gene (5 bases). Trimming took off 0 bases at V and 2 bases at J, with 13 bases between the two ends. Germline V lookup: CDR1 MNHEY, CDR2 SVGAGI. The CDR3 consists of 16 residues. CDR3 sequence reads: CASSYSQGRSQETQYF. The CDR3 nucleotides read TGTGCCAGCAGTTACTCTCAGGGCAGGTCGCAAGAGACCCAGTACTTC.

This clone was picked up a small number of times. CDR3 amino acids: CASSLFSGRVNANTGELFF. The CDR3, as DNA: TGTGCCAGCAGTTTATTTAGCGGGAGGGTAAACGCGAACACCGGGGAGCTGTTTTTT. The chain combines TRBV27 with TRBJ2-2; TRBD2 aligns across 11 bases. V gave up 1 base and J gave up 0 bases; unmatched junction bases: 7. The CDR3 runs to 19 residues. Germline lookup yields CDR1 MNHEY and CDR2 SMNVEV (reference sequence).

This chain links TRBV19 with TRBJ2-5, with TRBD1 matching 7 bases. Germline V gives CDR1 LNHDA, CDR2 SQIVND (reference sequence). The CDR3 spans 13 residues. Losses at the gene ends were 5 bases for V and 6 bases for J; bases not matched to a gene: 6. CDR3 protein: CASSQSGGQTQYF. The CDR3 DNA follows: TGTGCCAGTAGTCAGTCAGGGGGACAGACCCAGTACTTC.

The chain couples TRBV29-1 to TRBJ2-3; D possibly corresponds to TRBD1 (5 bases). The CDR3 runs 13 residues. Per germline, CDR1 SQVTM and CDR2 ANQGSEA. V gave up 4 bases and J gave up 2 bases, with 10 bases separating them. Here the CDR3 reads CSVGPDTTDTQYF. The CDR3 region has the DNA TGCAGCGTTGGGCCGGACACCACAGATACGCAGTATTTT.